The 2 T cell receptor beta chains listed next were all sequenced from one sample in a study of blood T cells in healthy people across ages. It was with a sample-barcoded 5' primer and a J-beta primer mix that a second PCR of roughly 7 to 12 cycles was run. In TCRdb, the 5' RACE reads were re-called with MiXCR into one record per CDR3 protein. The sample gives around 900,000 distinct CDR3 sequences, about 53% of which show up once; 20% to 25% is in the top ten. The material sequenced was blood. These receptors originate from a woman in her sixties or seventies in good health.

This clonotype was recorded only once. The chain couples TRBV20-1 to TRBJ2-4, with TRBD2 identical over 11 bases. The assigned J gene may be wrong: the sequence end matches TRBJ2-7 better. The CDR3 is 14 amino acids. From germline, CDR1 is DFQATT and CDR2 SNEGSKA (reference sequence). The DNA of the CDR3 is TGCAGTGCTAGAGGCCCTAGCGGGAGGAACGAGCAGTACTTC. This sequence encodes CSARGPSGRNEQYF.

About this clonotype: Relative to the germline gene, one junction end is altered; a read error may explain this. The V and J genes are TRBV20-1 and TRBJ2-3; 7 bases align to TRBD2. This CDR3 contains 14 residues. From germline, CDR1 is DFQATT and CDR2 SNEGSKA (reference sequence). The CDR3 sequence is CSGDGEGSTDTRYF. In DNA form, the CDR3 reads TGCAGTGGGGACGGGGAGGGGAGCACAGATACGCGGTATTTT.